The sample holds a few counts of the clone carrying this T cell receptor beta chain. A much larger clone sits a single nucleotide away, making a read error possible. Each CDR3 protein is one row after TCRdb ran MiXCR on the 5' RACE reads. Of some 10,000 distinct CDR3 sequences listed, over 15% were seen once; the top ten hold 3.8%. The CDR3 consists of 14 residues. Germline V gives CDR1 KGHDR, CDR2 SFDVKD. Tregs were sorted as CD4+CD25+CD127-/low cells. The chain couples TRBV24-1 to TRBJ2-1; perhaps TRBD2 as D (6 bases). The specimen was Tregs sorted from a lymph node. This clonotype originated in a female donor with breast cancer. Here the CDR3 DNA reads TGTGCCACCAGTGATTTGCTGAGGGGAGGTGAGCAAGGCTTC. Its translation is CATSDLLRGGEQGF.